The rows below give T cell receptor beta chains drawn from one sample of a study of patients and donors after allogeneic stem cell transplantation. One entry per CDR3 protein results from TCRdb running MiXCR on the RT-PCR reads. Of around 160,000 distinct CDR3 sequences in the sample, approximately 30% were seen once. The sample taken for sequencing was blood, either unsorted or a sorted T cell fraction (not recorded which). The origin of the receptors is a human donor who was either an allogeneic HSCT recipient or a stem cell or donor lymphocyte infusion donor (not recorded which). It is not recorded whose cells these are; they may come from a transplant donor. Each CDR3 is given with its conserved first and last residue. A D gene is named only where the DNA matches it firmly. The size of a clone is reported for some rows only, either as once, few or many, or as a class for expanded clones.

>TRBV28|.|TRBJ2-7|TRBD1
CASSRWDRPVEQYF
TGTGCCAGCAGCCGATGGGACAGGCCTGTCGAGCAGTACTTC
>TRBV4-3|once|TRBJ2-4|.
CASSHSRVGRSKNIQYF
TGCGCCAGCAGCCACTCCAGGGTGGGTAGATCCAAAAACATTCAGTACTTC
>TRBV25-1|many|TRBJ1-3|TRBD1
CASSGNMGKGAAGNTIYF
TGTGCCAGCAGTGGCAATATGGGGAAGGGGGCCGCTGGAAACACCATATATTTT
>TRBV21-1|few|TRBJ1-3|.
CASTPSIDSSGNTIYF
TGTGCCAGCACCCCCTCGATTGACAGCTCTGGAAACACCATATATTTT
>TRBV6-5|.|TRBJ2-5|.
CASSYSGKETQYF
TGTGCCAGCAGTTACTCGGGAAAAGAGACCCAGTACTTC
>TRBV28|.|TRBJ1-2|.
CASSTGPKGGYTF
TGTGCCAGCAGTACGGGGCCGAAAGGGGGCTACACCTTC
>TRBV5-6|.|TRBJ1-2|TRBD1
CASTLSGTGGGYTF
TGTGCCAGCACCCTGTCTGGGACAGGGGGCGGCTACACCTTC
>TRBV5-1|.|TRBJ1-1|.
CASSLHLGGTEAFF
TGCGCCAGCAGCCTCCACCTAGGGGGTACTGAAGCTTTCTTT
>TRBV3-1|few|TRBJ1-5|TRBD1
CASSQGGQGDQPQHF
TGTGCCAGCAGCCAAGGTGGACAGGGGGATCAGCCCCAGCATTTT
>TRBV29-1|few|TRBJ2-3|.
CSVGGTQYF
TGCAGCGTTGGCGGCACGCAGTATTTT
>TRBV4-2|few|TRBJ1-1|.
CASSKGGVRNTEAFF
TGTGCCAGCAGCAAGGGGGGGGTAAGGAACACTGAAGCTTTCTTT
>TRBV7-9|.|TRBJ1-5|.
CASSPGTSYQPQHF
TGTGCCAGCAGCCCAGGGACAAGTTATCAGCCCCAGCATTTT
>TRBV6-5|few|TRBJ2-3|TRBD2
CASSPRLAGGPPTDTQYF
TGTGCCAGCAGTCCCCGACTAGCGGGAGGGCCGCCCACAGATACGCAGTATTTT
>TRBV12-3/TRBV12-4|few|TRBJ2-7|.
CASSFFSLSYEQYF
TGTGCCAGCAGTTTTTTTAGCCTCTCCTACGAGCAGTACTTC
>TRBV28|once|TRBJ2-1|.
CASSPLAYNEQFF
TGTGCCAGCAGCCCCCTAGCCTACAATGAGCAGTTCTTC
>TRBV7-8|.|TRBJ2-2|TRBD2
CASSFYRRYPGLNTGELFF
TGTGCCAGCAGCTTTTACCGGCGCTATCCGGGACTAAACACCGGGGAGCTGTTTTTT
>TRBV12-3/TRBV12-4|.|TRBJ2-5|TRBD2
CASSAREVGTQYF
TGTGCCAGCAGTGCGCGGGAGGTTGGGACCCAGTACTTC
>TRBV21-1|.|TRBJ1-5|.
CASSNSRGSPDNQPQHF
TGTGCCAGCAGCAACAGCAGGGGGTCGCCGGACAATCAGCCCCAGCATTTT
>TRBV24-1|few|TRBJ2-5|.
CATSDSVWETQYF
TGTGCCACCAGTGATTCGGTGTGGGAGACCCAGTACTTC
>TRBV7-9|.|TRBJ2-5|.
CASSTHIGTQYF
TGTGCCAGCAGCACCCATATAGGGACCCAGTACTTC
>TRBV24-1|.|TRBJ2-7|TRBD2
CATSGQLAGVSEQYF
TGTGCCACCAGTGGTCAACTAGCGGGAGTGAGTGAGCAGTACTTC
>TRBV7-2|.|TRBJ2-1|TRBD2
CASSPSGANEQFF
TGTGCCAGCAGCCCTAGCGGAGCTAATGAGCAGTTCTTC
>TRBV6-5|few|TRBJ2-5|TRBD1
CATSTGVREETQYF
TGTGCCACCTCAACAGGGGTTCGGGAAGAGACCCAGTACTTC
>TRBV29-1|.|TRBJ2-5|.
CSGGDETQYF
TGCAGTGGGGGAGACGAGACCCAGTACTTC
>TRBV4-3|few|TRBJ1-3|.
CASSQEGQGTLSNTIYF
TGCGCCAGCAGCCAAGAAGGGCAGGGCACCCTTTCGAACACCATATATTTT
>TRBV3-1|.|TRBJ2-3|TRBD1
CASSPGVEIRGDTQYF
TGTGCCAGCAGCCCCGGGGTGGAAATCAGGGGGGATACGCAGTATTTT
>TRBV5-4|.|TRBJ1-6|.
CASSHPSLTAPLHF
TGTGCCAGCAGCCACCCATCGTTGACGGCACCCCTCCACTTT
>TRBV7-8|once|TRBJ2-1|TRBD2
CASSLASPGLAGTYNEQFF
TGTGCCAGCAGCTTAGCGTCCCCAGGACTAGCGGGTACCTACAATGAGCAGTTCTTC
>TRBV20-1|few|TRBJ1-1|.
CSARGRVYTEAFF
TGCAGTGCTAGGGGGCGAGTATACACTGAAGCTTTCTTT
>TRBV14|.|TRBJ2-1|TRBD2
CASSHSGRSNEQFF
TGTGCCAGCAGCCATAGCGGGAGGTCGAATGAGCAGTTCTTC
>TRBV28|few|TRBJ1-2|.
CASSLGPLYGYTF
TGTGCCAGCAGTTTAGGACCGCTCTATGGCTACACCTTC
>TRBV12-3/TRBV12-4|.|TRBJ2-4|TRBD2
CASGSDLGLSGGIQYF
TGTGCCAGCGGCTCCGACCTGGGTCTTTCGGGGGGCATTCAGTACTTC
>TRBV12-3/TRBV12-4|.|TRBJ2-5|.
CASSARQTQYF
TGTGCCAGCAGTGCCCGACAGACCCAGTACTTC
>TRBV4-3|few|TRBJ1-2|TRBD1
CASSQDPGGGYTF
TGCGCCAGCAGCCAAGATCCAGGGGGTGGCTACACCTTC
>TRBV5-6|.|TRBJ2-7|.
CASSPITLTSYEQYF
TGTGCCAGCAGCCCCATCACCTTGACCTCCTACGAGCAGTACTTC
>TRBV20-1|.|TRBJ2-7|.
CSARFVGGPFYEQYF
TGCAGTGCTAGATTTGTGGGAGGACCCTTCTACGAGCAGTACTTC
>TRBV7-2|many|TRBJ1-2|TRBD1
CASSPDRSYGYTF
TGTGCCAGCAGCCCGGACAGGTCCTATGGCTACACCTTC
>TRBV7-9|.|TRBJ2-1|TRBD2
CASSRTGLAGIQFF
TGTGCCAGCAGCCGTACGGGACTAGCGGGAATACAGTTCTTC
>TRBV5-8|few|TRBJ2-2|.
CASSLWSTGELFF
TGTGCCAGCAGCTTATGGAGCACCGGGGAGCTGTTTTTT
>TRBV5-1|.|TRBJ2-1|TRBD2
CASSLEPLGLVGSNEQFF
TGCGCCAGCAGCTTGGAACCTCTGGGACTAGTAGGGAGCAATGAGCAGTTCTTC
>TRBV12-3/TRBV12-4|.|TRBJ2-2|.
CASGPQTGELFF
TGTGCCTCGGGGCCCCAAACCGGGGAGCTGTTTTTT
>TRBV28|.|TRBJ2-5|TRBD2
CASSPSSGTSGRARETQYF
TGTGCCAGCAGTCCTTCCTCCGGGACTAGCGGGAGGGCGAGAGAGACCCAGTACTTC
>TRBV12-3/TRBV12-4|few|TRBJ2-7|.
CASSLQASAAYEQYF
TGTGCCAGCAGTCTTCAGGCTAGCGCAGCCTACGAGCAGTACTTC
>TRBV6-5|.|TRBJ2-7|TRBD2
CASSYSGLAFSYEQYF
TGTGCCAGCAGTTATAGCGGACTAGCGTTCTCCTACGAGCAGTACTTC
>TRBV4-2|few|TRBJ1-1|TRBD1
CASSQRTGRFDFTEAFF
TGTGCCAGCAGCCAACGGACAGGTCGTTTCGACTTCACTGAAGCTTTCTTT
>TRBV6-2/TRBV6-3|.|TRBJ1-5|.
CASSYAWTLGNQPQHF
TGTGCCAGCAGTTACGCTTGGACCCTCGGCAATCAGCCCCAGCATTTT
>TRBV6-2/TRBV6-3|many|TRBJ1-5|.
CASSGSLGVLNQPQHF
TGTGCCAGCAGTGGTTCATTGGGGGTCCTAAATCAGCCCCAGCATTTT
>TRBV7-9|many|TRBJ1-1|.
CASSTPSGQMLVRNTEAFF
TGTGCCAGCAGCACACCCTCGGGACAAATGCTCGTGAGGAACACTGAAGCTTTCTTT
>TRBV15|few|TRBJ2-5|.
CATSRGTSWGQETQYF
TGTGCCACCAGCAGGGGAACTAGTTGGGGCCAAGAGACCCAGTACTTC
>TRBV14|few|TRBJ1-6|.
CASSQGGFLPNSPLHF
TGTGCCAGCAGCCAAGGGGGGTTTCTCCCAAATTCACCCCTCCACTTT
>TRBV5-1|few|TRBJ2-5|.
CASSSGWKETQYF
TGCGCCAGCAGCTCCGGGTGGAAGGAGACCCAGTACTTC
>TRBV3-1|few|TRBJ2-1|TRBD2
CASSPLTSGAYNEQFF
TGTGCCAGCAGCCCCCTGACTAGCGGGGCCTACAATGAGCAGTTCTTC